One sample yielded the 4 T cell receptor beta chains listed below, sequenced in a study of CD8 T cells in Susac syndrome. The authors reverse transcribed roughly 0.5 to 1 ug RNA with random hexamers. One entry per CDR3 protein, called by TCRdb with MiXCR from the immunoSEQ multiplex PCR reads. The data contain a few hundred thousand distinct CDR3 sequences, roughly 90% of them singletons. Sequences were obtained from CD8+ T cells from PBMCs. The receptors here all came from a human donor with multiple sclerosis.

The CDR3 spells CASSSVGSYEQYF. In nucleotides, the CDR3 is TGTGCCAGCAGCTCCGTGGGGTCCTACGAGCAGTACTTC. The chain employs TRBV27 and TRBJ2-7, with unresolved D. The CDR3 has 13 amino acids. V was cut by 6 bases and J by 1 base, with 10 bases left in between. Germline-derived CDR1 and CDR2 are MNHEY and SMNVEV (reference sequence).

The CDR3 DNA reads as TGTGCCAGCTCACCCCAGCGAAGCGGCCCCCAAGAGACCCAGTACTTC. Protein: CASSPQRSGPQETQYF. This chain uses TRBV18 with TRBJ2-5; tentatively, D is TRBD2 (5 bases). The V end was cut by 3 bases, the J end by 1 base, with 15 bases between. This CDR3 has 16 residues. Germline CDR1 KGHSH, CDR2 LQKENI.

This clonotype was detected only once. The V call is TRBV6-5, the J call TRBJ1-4; TRBD1 might be the D (6 bases). The V and J ends lost 2 bases and 4 bases respectively, with 17 bases between them. The CDR3 consists of 17 residues. Germline V CDR1 and CDR2: MNHEY, SVGAGI. CDR3 protein: CASSYQLGDTVNEKLFF. DNA of the CDR3: TGTGCCAGCAGTTACCAGCTAGGGGACACTGTTAATGAAAAACTGTTTTTT.

The chain carries TRBV13 and TRBJ2-5; TRBD1 is a possible D gene (6 bases). The CDR3 contains 13 residues. The germline V gene encodes CDR1 PRHDT and CDR2 FYEKMQ (reference sequence). V was cut by 6 bases and J by 5 bases, with 13 bases left in between. As DNA, the CDR3 is TGTGCCAGCAGTTTGAGGGGGTGGGAGACCCAGTACTTC. This codes for CASSLRGWETQYF.